This T cell receptor beta chain appears in the sequencing data of a study of blood T cells in healthy people across ages. Findings and limits, study-wide: The study lacked donor CMV status, which possibly confounded expanded clonotype changes. The unsorted PBMCs prevented any conclusive comparison of naive versus antigen-experienced cells.

Germline V CDR1 and CDR2: SQVTM, ANQGSEA. CDR3 length: 13 residues. The junction had 3 bases not matched to a gene; V was cut back by 0 bases and J by 4 bases. Comments on this clonotype: Its antigen is currently unknown.

A J-beta primer mix and a sample-barcoded 5' primer were used in a second PCR of about 7 to 12 cycles. Every cDNA molecule bore a tag from a template-switch adaptor containing 12 random nucleotides. TCRdb re-derived calls from the 5' RACE reads in MiXCR, one entry per CDR3 protein. The data show about 750,000 distinct CDR3 sequences, with roughly 53% seen just once and about 38% held by the top ten. The source is an elderly man in good health. The genes are TRBV29-1 and TRBJ2-7; 7 bases are a match to TRBD1. The sample taken for sequencing was blood. CDR3 nucleotides: TGCAGCGTTGAAGAGGACAGGAGTTACGAGCAGTACTTC. Amino acids: CSVEEDRSYEQYF.